This T cell receptor beta chain derives from a study of blood T cell repertoires in COVID-19. Across the study: Nucleic acid was either cDNA or gDNA, and it came from T cells, B-cell-depleted T cells, or PBMCs.

Measured with immunoSEQ multiplex PCR; TCRdb has only the in-frame clones, and not every one. The sample comprises some 290,000 clones, approximately 91% of which are singletons, and 2.3% rests with the top ten. The CDR3 is 14 amino acids. The germline CDR1 and CDR2 sequences are LGHNA and YNFKEQ. With 0 bases removed from V and 3 bases from J, the gap between germline ends came to 6 bases. The chain combines TRBV4-2 with TRBJ2-1, with D unresolved. The sequencing sample was made of PBMCs or T cells enriched from blood (not recorded which). The TCR was taken from a woman in her forties with acute COVID-19. The CDR3 coding sequence is TGTGCCAGCAGCCAAGATGCAGTCTACAATGAGCAGTTCTTC. Translated, it gives CASSQDAVYNEQFF.